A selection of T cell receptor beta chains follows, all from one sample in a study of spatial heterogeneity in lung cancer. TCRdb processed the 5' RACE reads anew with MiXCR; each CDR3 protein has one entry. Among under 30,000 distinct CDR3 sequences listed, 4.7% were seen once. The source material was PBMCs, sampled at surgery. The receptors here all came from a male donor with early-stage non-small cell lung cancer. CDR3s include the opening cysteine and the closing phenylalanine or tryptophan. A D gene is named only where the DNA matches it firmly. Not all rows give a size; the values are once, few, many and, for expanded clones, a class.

CDR3 protein: CATSRRAGSPLHF
CDR3 DNA: TGTGCCACCAGCAGACGTGCGGGTTCACCCCTCCACTTT
V gene: TRBV15
CDR3 length: 13
clone size: many
D gene: NA
J gene: TRBJ1-6

CDR3 protein: CATRQGSYEQYF
CDR3 DNA: TGTGCCACCCGACAGGGTTCCTACGAGCAGTACTTC
V gene: TRBV19
CDR3 length: 12
clone size: many
D gene: TRBD1
J gene: TRBJ2-7

CDR3 protein: CASSFGAEETQYF
CDR3 DNA: TGTGCCAGCAGTTTTGGGGCAGAAGAGACCCAGTACTTC
V gene: TRBV28
CDR3 length: 13
clone size: many
D gene: NA
J gene: TRBJ2-5

CDR3 protein: CASSLRTRPRGETQYF
CDR3 DNA: TGTGCCAGCAGCTTAAGGACCAGACCTAGAGGAGAGACCCAGTACTTC
V gene: TRBV7-8
CDR3 length: 16
clone size: many
D gene: NA
J gene: TRBJ2-5

CDR3 protein: CASSSGGIRGYNEQFF
CDR3 DNA: TGTGCCAGCAGCTCAGGGGGCATCCGGGGGTACAATGAGCAGTTCTTC
V gene: TRBV7-8
CDR3 length: 16
clone size: many
D gene: TRBD1
J gene: TRBJ2-1

CDR3 protein: CSVPSGGREQFF
CDR3 DNA: TGCAGCGTTCCGTCAGGGGGCCGTGAGCAGTTCTTC
V gene: TRBV29-1
CDR3 length: 12
clone size: many
D gene: TRBD1
J gene: TRBJ2-1

CDR3 protein: CASSVRQENTEAFF
CDR3 DNA: TGTGCCAGCAGTGTGCGACAGGAGAACACTGAAGCTTTCTTT
V gene: TRBV2
CDR3 length: 14
clone size: many
D gene: NA
J gene: TRBJ1-1

CDR3 protein: CSVVGSYEQYF
CDR3 DNA: TGCAGCGTTGTGGGGAGCTACGAGCAGTACTTC
V gene: TRBV29-1
CDR3 length: 11
clone size: many
D gene: NA
J gene: TRBJ2-7

CDR3 protein: CASSSHPTGRGTDTQYF
CDR3 DNA: TGTGCCAGCAGCTCCCACCCGACAGGCCGGGGGACAGATACGCAGTATTTT
V gene: TRBV7-3
CDR3 length: 17
clone size: many
D gene: NA
J gene: TRBJ2-3

CDR3 protein: CSAGLAGVGTYEQYF
CDR3 DNA: TGCAGTGCGGGACTAGCGGGAGTCGGCACCTACGAACAGTACTTC
V gene: TRBV20-1
CDR3 length: 15
clone size: NA
D gene: TRBD2
J gene: TRBJ2-7

CDR3 protein: CASSLGLLGTDTQYF
CDR3 DNA: TGTGCCAGCAGTTTGGGACTACTTGGCACAGATACGCAGTATTTT
V gene: TRBV12-3/TRBV12-4
CDR3 length: 15
clone size: many
D gene: TRBD2
J gene: TRBJ2-3

CDR3 protein: CASSPEIYNEQFF
CDR3 DNA: TGTGCCAGCAGCCCAGAGATCTACAATGAGCAGTTCTTC
V gene: TRBV9
CDR3 length: 13
clone size: many
D gene: NA
J gene: TRBJ2-1

CDR3 protein: CASMSAGYFTEAFF
CDR3 DNA: TGTGCCAGCATGTCGGCAGGGTATTTCACTGAAGCTTTCTTT
V gene: TRBV27
CDR3 length: 14
clone size: many
D gene: NA
J gene: TRBJ1-1

CDR3 protein: CASSLRMGGTTDTQYF
CDR3 DNA: TGTGCCAGCAGCTTAAGAATGGGGGGGACTACAGATACGCAGTATTTT
V gene: TRBV7-3
CDR3 length: 16
clone size: many
D gene: TRBD2
J gene: TRBJ2-3

CDR3 protein: CASSPRTSGTAVELFF
CDR3 DNA: TGCGCCAGCAGCCCCAGGACTAGCGGGACCGCGGTAGAGCTGTTTTTT
V gene: TRBV5-1
CDR3 length: 16
clone size: many
D gene: TRBD2
J gene: TRBJ2-2

CDR3 protein: CASSQRQYMNTEAFF
CDR3 DNA: TGTGCCAGCAGTCAAAGACAGTATATGAACACTGAAGCTTTCTTT
V gene: TRBV6-5
CDR3 length: 15
clone size: many
D gene: NA
J gene: TRBJ1-1

CDR3 protein: CASSQGLPGTGELFF
CDR3 DNA: TGTGCCAGCAGTCAGGGACTTCCGGGTACCGGGGAGCTGTTTTTT
V gene: TRBV2
CDR3 length: 15
clone size: many
D gene: NA
J gene: TRBJ2-2

CDR3 protein: CASSFGRTAYTF
CDR3 DNA: TGTGCCAGCAGTTTCGGGCGGACAGCGTACACCTTC
V gene: TRBV28
CDR3 length: 12
clone size: many
D gene: NA
J gene: TRBJ1-2

CDR3 protein: CAINAGGGSTQPQHF
CDR3 DNA: TGTGCCATCAATGCGGGAGGGGGGTCCACTCAGCCCCAGCATTTT
V gene: TRBV10-3
CDR3 length: 15
clone size: many
D gene: NA
J gene: TRBJ1-5

CDR3 protein: CASSQEKSMGSGSENTIYF
CDR3 DNA: TGCGCCAGCAGCCAAGAAAAGTCCATGGGGTCAGGGAGCGAAAACACCATATATTTT
V gene: TRBV4-1
CDR3 length: 19
clone size: many
D gene: NA
J gene: TRBJ1-3

CDR3 protein: CASSLEQGNTEAFF
CDR3 DNA: TGTGCCAGCAGTTTAGAACAGGGGAACACTGAAGCTTTCTTT
V gene: TRBV27
CDR3 length: 14
clone size: many
D gene: NA
J gene: TRBJ1-1

CDR3 protein: CASSPPSGSSGNTIYF
CDR3 DNA: TGTGCCAGCAGCCCTCCGTCCGGATCCTCTGGAAACACCATATATTTT
V gene: TRBV7-9
CDR3 length: 16
clone size: many
D gene: NA
J gene: TRBJ1-3

CDR3 protein: CASSLGAIGDSFSYEQYF
CDR3 DNA: TGTGCCAGCAGTTTAGGGGCGATAGGGGACAGTTTCTCCTACGAGCAGTACTTC
V gene: TRBV28
CDR3 length: 18
clone size: many
D gene: TRBD1
J gene: TRBJ2-7

CDR3 protein: CASSYSPTGSSYNEQFF
CDR3 DNA: TGTGCCAGCAGTTACTCCCCGACAGGCAGCTCCTACAATGAGCAGTTCTTC
V gene: TRBV6-5
CDR3 length: 17
clone size: NA
D gene: NA
J gene: TRBJ2-1

CDR3 protein: CASSSHISAGRNTEAFF
CDR3 DNA: NA
V gene: TRBV7-8
CDR3 length: 17
clone size: many
D gene: NA
J gene: TRBJ1-1

CDR3 protein: CASSPGQGVTDTQYF
CDR3 DNA: TGTGCCAGCAGCCCGGGACAGGGGGTCACAGATACGCAGTATTTT
V gene: TRBV11-2
CDR3 length: 15
clone size: many
D gene: TRBD1
J gene: TRBJ2-3

CDR3 protein: CASSDQLNGYTF
CDR3 DNA: TGTGCCAGCAGTGACCAGTTGAATGGCTACACCTTC
V gene: TRBV12-3/TRBV12-4
CDR3 length: 12
clone size: many
D gene: NA
J gene: TRBJ1-2

CDR3 protein: CAGGTGSHTQYF
CDR3 DNA: TGTGCCGGTGGGACAGGGAGTCATACGCAGTATTTT
V gene: TRBV7-9
CDR3 length: 12
clone size: many
D gene: TRBD1
J gene: TRBJ2-3

CDR3 protein: CASRGDTYDGYTF
CDR3 DNA: TGTGCCAGCAGGGGGGACACCTACGATGGCTACACCTTC
V gene: TRBV2
CDR3 length: 13
clone size: NA
D gene: NA
J gene: TRBJ1-2

CDR3 protein: CASSQVDRGSGYGYTF
CDR3 DNA: TGCGCCAGCAGCCAAGTGGACAGGGGATCAGGATATGGCTACACCTTC
V gene: TRBV4-1
CDR3 length: 16
clone size: many
D gene: TRBD1
J gene: TRBJ1-2

CDR3 protein: CASSQVSPGLGKYF
CDR3 DNA: TGTGCCAGCAGCCAAGTCTCCCCCGGACTAGGGAAGTACTTC
V gene: TRBV3-1
CDR3 length: 14
clone size: many
D gene: TRBD2
J gene: TRBJ2-5

CDR3 protein: CSVEGQRAITETQYF
CDR3 DNA: TGCAGCGTTGAAGGACAGAGGGCTATTACAGAGACCCAGTACTTC
V gene: TRBV29-1
CDR3 length: 15
clone size: many
D gene: NA
J gene: TRBJ2-5

CDR3 protein: CASSGEGFYGYTF
CDR3 DNA: TGTGCCAGCAGCGGGGAGGGGTTCTATGGCTACACCTTC
V gene: TRBV7-2
CDR3 length: 13
clone size: many
D gene: NA
J gene: TRBJ1-2

CDR3 protein: CASSRRTQETQYF
CDR3 DNA: TGTGCCAGCAGTCGGAGGACACAAGAGACCCAGTACTTC
V gene: TRBV12-3/TRBV12-4
CDR3 length: 13
clone size: medium-sized
D gene: NA
J gene: TRBJ2-5

CDR3 protein: CAWGVERGTGFHEQYF
CDR3 DNA: TGTGCCTGGGGGGTCGAACGGGGTACAGGCTTCCACGAGCAGTACTTC
V gene: TRBV30
CDR3 length: 16
clone size: many
D gene: NA
J gene: TRBJ2-7

CDR3 protein: CASSLTAGYNEQFF
CDR3 DNA: TGTGCCAGCAGCTTAACGGCCGGCTACAATGAGCAGTTCTTC
V gene: TRBV7-3
CDR3 length: 14
clone size: many
D gene: NA
J gene: TRBJ2-1

CDR3 protein: CASSLGTSPYEQYF
CDR3 DNA: TGTGCCAGCAGCTTAGGGACTAGCCCTTACGAGCAGTACTTC
V gene: TRBV7-2
CDR3 length: 14
clone size: many
D gene: TRBD2
J gene: TRBJ2-7

CDR3 protein: CASTPIPGQGKETQYF
CDR3 DNA: TGTGCCAGCACCCCAATTCCGGGACAGGGGAAAGAGACCCAGTACTTC
V gene: TRBV3-1
CDR3 length: 16
clone size: many
D gene: TRBD1
J gene: TRBJ2-5

CDR3 protein: CSARDQSGGGNQPQHF
CDR3 DNA: TGCAGTGCTAGAGACCAGAGTGGGGGAGGCAATCAGCCCCAGCATTTT
V gene: TRBV20-1
CDR3 length: 16
clone size: many
D gene: NA
J gene: TRBJ1-5

CDR3 protein: CATSRRDSSGNTIYF
CDR3 DNA: TGTGCCACCAGCAGAAGGGACAGCTCTGGAAACACCATATATTTT
V gene: TRBV15
CDR3 length: 15
clone size: few
D gene: TRBD1
J gene: TRBJ1-3

CDR3 protein: CASSEIGRRTDTQYF
CDR3 DNA: TGTGCCAGCAGTGAAATTGGCAGGCGCACAGATACGCAGTATTTT
V gene: TRBV25-1
CDR3 length: 15
clone size: many
D gene: NA
J gene: TRBJ2-3

CDR3 protein: CASSALTGELFF
CDR3 DNA: TGTGCCAGCAGTGCGCTGACAGGGGAACTGTTTTTT
V gene: TRBV6-6
CDR3 length: 12
clone size: many
D gene: TRBD1
J gene: TRBJ1-4

CDR3 protein: CASSPRVAGEGEQFF
CDR3 DNA: TGTGCCAGCAGCCCCCGGGTAGCGGGAGAAGGTGAGCAGTTCTTC
V gene: TRBV7-3
CDR3 length: 15
clone size: many
D gene: TRBD2
J gene: TRBJ2-1

CDR3 protein: CASSSRADTQYF
CDR3 DNA: TGTGCCAGCAGTTCGCGAGCAGATACGCAGTATTTT
V gene: TRBV12-3/TRBV12-4
CDR3 length: 12
clone size: few
D gene: NA
J gene: TRBJ2-3

CDR3 protein: CASTSDRNYGYTF
CDR3 DNA: TGTGCCAGCACCTCTGACAGGAACTATGGCTACACCTTC
V gene: TRBV28
CDR3 length: 13
clone size: many
D gene: NA
J gene: TRBJ1-2

CDR3 protein: CASSRGLDIRGTDTQYF
CDR3 DNA: TGTGCCAGCAGTAGGGGACTCGACATCCGGGGCACAGATACGCAGTATTTT
V gene: TRBV7-9
CDR3 length: 17
clone size: many
D gene: NA
J gene: TRBJ2-3

CDR3 protein: CASSRGTDNQPQHF
CDR3 DNA: TGTGCCAGCAGTCGAGGGACAGATAATCAGCCCCAGCATTTT
V gene: TRBV12-3/TRBV12-4
CDR3 length: 14
clone size: many
D gene: TRBD1
J gene: TRBJ1-5

CDR3 protein: CASRLGRNTIYF
CDR3 DNA: TGTGCCAGCAGACTCGGGAGAAACACCATATATTTT
V gene: TRBV2
CDR3 length: 12
clone size: many
D gene: NA
J gene: TRBJ1-3

CDR3 protein: CASSASKKMNNEQFF
CDR3 DNA: TGCGCCAGCAGTGCGTCCAAGAAGATGAACAATGAGCAGTTCTTC
V gene: TRBV10-2
CDR3 length: 15
clone size: many
D gene: NA
J gene: TRBJ2-1

CDR3 protein: CASSRDRGSGANVLTF
CDR3 DNA: TGTGCCAGCTCCCGGGACAGAGGCTCTGGGGCCAACGTCCTGACTTTC
V gene: TRBV27
CDR3 length: 16
clone size: many
D gene: TRBD1
J gene: TRBJ2-6

CDR3 protein: CASSPGAELHTF
CDR3 DNA: TGTGCCAGCAGCCCGGGGGCAGAGCTCCACACCTTC
V gene: TRBV6-6
CDR3 length: 12
clone size: many
D gene: NA
J gene: TRBJ1-2

CDR3 protein: CASSGTSNTEAFF
CDR3 DNA: TGTGCCAGCAGCGGGACATCTAACACTGAAGCTTTCTTT
V gene: TRBV7-6
CDR3 length: 13
clone size: many
D gene: NA
J gene: TRBJ1-1

CDR3 protein: CASSTGGADTQYF
CDR3 DNA: TGTGCCAGCAGTACCGGGGGAGCAGATACGCAGTATTTT
V gene: TRBV7-3
CDR3 length: 13
clone size: many
D gene: NA
J gene: TRBJ2-3

CDR3 protein: CASILESGQRYQSNTGELFF
CDR3 DNA: TGCGCCAGCATCCTCGAATCGGGACAGAGGTACCAATCGAACACCGGGGAGCTGTTTTTT
V gene: TRBV10-1
CDR3 length: 20
clone size: NA
D gene: TRBD1
J gene: TRBJ2-2

CDR3 protein: CASSLAGGPQGTQYF
CDR3 DNA: TGTGCCAGCAGCTTAGCGGGGGGGCCTCAGGGGACGCAGTATTTT
V gene: TRBV7-2
CDR3 length: 15
clone size: many
D gene: NA
J gene: TRBJ2-3

CDR3 protein: CASSWRQGRASGLFF
CDR3 DNA: TGTGCCAGCAGTTGGCGACAGGGGCGGGCCTCCGGGCTGTTTTTT
V gene: TRBV28
CDR3 length: 15
clone size: many
D gene: TRBD1
J gene: TRBJ2-2

CDR3 protein: CASRLDRASVYGYTF
CDR3 DNA: TGTGCCAGCAGACTCGACAGGGCTTCGGTCTATGGCTACACCTTC
V gene: TRBV6-2/TRBV6-3
CDR3 length: 15
clone size: few
D gene: TRBD1
J gene: TRBJ1-2